A single sample is the source of the 29 T cell receptor beta chains below, sequenced in a study of blood T cell repertoires in COVID-19. The data were produced by immunoSEQ multiplex PCR, yet TCRdb's version contains in-frame clones alone and is incomplete. The table lists more than 85,000 clones, approximately 70% of them singletons. The sequenced sample was peripheral blood. The receptors were gathered from a woman aged 55-69 years with acute or convalescent COVID-19.

Only a few counts were recorded for this clone. The CDR3 loop reads CAISGDRAYQPQHF. The CDR3 region has the DNA TGTGCCATCAGTGGAGACAGGGCTTATCAGCCCCAGCATTTT. This chain uses TRBV10-3 with TRBJ1-5; TRBD1 aligns across 7 bases. The ends lost 4 bases at V and 5 bases at J; junction bases unmatched: 5. CDR1 is ENHRY and CDR2 is SYGVKD in the germline V gene. The CDR3 extends over 14 amino acids.

The chain employs TRBV29-1 and TRBJ1-1, with D perhaps TRBD1 (6 bases). The germline V gene has CDR1 SQVTM and CDR2 ANQGSEA. V lost 8 bases to trimming and J lost 7 bases, with 14 bases between them. The CDR3 runs 11 residues. This chain's CDR3 is CSHGRDNEAFF. The CDR3, as DNA: TGCAGCCACGGACGGGACAATGAAGCTTTCTTT.

This chain connects TRBV7-3 to TRBJ2-3, with TRBD1 matching 7 bases. The CDR3 is 13 amino acids. Germline V gene sequence: CDR1 SGHTA, CDR2 FQGTGA. With 5 bases clipped from V and 8 bases from J, the junction kept 7 bases outside the gene matches. CDR3 nucleotides: TGTGCCAGCAGCCAGGGGGACCGGAGTACGCAGTATTTT. Translating gives CASSQGDRSTQYF. The full variable domain, in which reference TRBV7-3 and TRBJ2-3 provide the parts outside the CDR3, is GAGVSQTPSNKVTEKGKYVELRCDPISGHTALYWYRQSLGQGPEFLIYFQGTGAADDSGLPNDRFFAVRPEGSVSTLKIQRTERGDSAVYLCASSQGDRSTQYFGPGTRLTVL.

This chain links TRBV5-5 with TRBJ1-1, with TRBD1 identical over 7 bases. The CDR3 loop spans 12 amino acids. V gave up 4 bases and J gave up 5 bases; unmatched junction bases: 2. The V gene's germline CDR1 is SGHKS and CDR2 YYEKEE (reference sequence). The CDR3 DNA reads as TGTGCCAGCAGCCCACAGGGGACTGAAGCTTTCTTT. Protein: CASSPQGTEAFF.

The rearrangement joins TRBV9 to TRBJ1-5, with a tentative D call TRBD1 (5 bases). The CDR3 has 14 amino acids. V was trimmed by 0 bases and J by 6 bases, leaving 10 bases between them. From germline, CDR1 is SGDLS and CDR2 YYNGEE. The DNA of the CDR3 is TGTGCCAGCAGCGTAGGGGGGGACGGTCAGCCCCAGCATTTT. It is translated as CASSVGGDGQPQHF. The full variable domain, with the rest looked up from reference TRBV9 and TRBJ1-5, is DSGVTQTPKHLITATGQRVTLRCSPRSGDLSVYWYQQSLDQGLQFLIQYYNGEERAKGNILERFSAQQFPDLHSELNLSSLELGDSALYFCASSVGGDGQPQHFGDGTRLSIL.

The chain combines TRBV3-1 (or the pseudogene TRBV3-2) with TRBJ1-6; the match to TRBD1 covers 8 bases. The CDR3 is 16 amino acids. J lost 10 bases, V lost 1 base, and 9 bases had no gene match. Germline CDR1 LGHDT, CDR2 YNNKEL (reference sequence). The CDR3 spells CASSQAPQGADSPLHF. In DNA form, the CDR3 reads TGTGCCAGCAGCCAAGCCCCCCAGGGGGCAGACTCACCCCTCCACTTT.

This chain connects TRBV3-1 (or the pseudogene TRBV3-2) to TRBJ1-2; D gene ambiguous. The CDR3 has 14 amino acids. Germline CDR1 is LGHDT and CDR2 is YNNKEL (reference sequence). Trimming cost V 2 bases and J 3 bases, with 10 bases left between them. CDR3 nucleotide sequence: TGTGCCAGCAGCCAAAGAGGTAGTCACTATGGCTACACCTTC. Protein product: CASSQRGSHYGYTF.

V is TRBV29-1 and J is TRBJ2-3; D is possibly TRBD1 (5 bases). The germline CDR1 and CDR2 sequences are SQVTM and ANQGSEA. Trimming took 6 bases from V and 2 from J, leaving 12 bases between them. This CDR3 contains 13 residues. CDR3 sequence reads: CSVGQGYTDTQYF. CDR3 DNA sequence: TGCAGCGTAGGGCAGGGATACACAGATACGCAGTATTTT.

The chain links TRBV6-6 to TRBJ2-7; D possibly corresponds to TRBD1 (5 bases). The V end lost 4 bases, the J end lost 6 bases, and 10 bases lay between the germline ends. CDR3 length: 12 residues. Germline CDR1 and CDR2: MNHNY and SVGAGI (reference sequence). In DNA, the CDR3 is TGTGCCAGCAGTTCCAGGGTTGGCGAGCAGTACTTC. Its translation is CASSSRVGEQYF.

J is TRBJ1-1 and V is TRBV12-2; TRBD1, as called in the table, went unchecked against the DNA. TRBV12-2 is assigned pseudogene status. The CDR3 loop spans 18 amino acids. DNA of the CDR3: TGTGCAAGTCGCTTAGAGCTACGGTATGGACAGGGGTCTCCTGAAGCTTTCTTT. It is translated as CASRLELRYGQGSPEAFF.

This chain connects TRBV28 to TRBJ2-1; TRBD2 is a possible D gene (5 bases). CDR3 length: 16 residues. Trimming pared 2 bases from V and 7 bases from J, leaving 18 bases between. Germline V gene sequence: CDR1 MDHEN, CDR2 SYDVKM. This CDR3 is CASSLAGLVTGNEQFF. The CDR3 DNA follows: TGTGCCAGCAGTTTAGCAGGACTGGTGACTGGGAATGAGCAGTTCTTC.

This clone came up a few times. The J gene is TRBJ1-4, the V gene TRBV6-7; D is undetermined. TRBV6-7 is classed as an ORF, of uncertain function. V was shortened by 4 bases and J by 12 bases, with 12 bases between the two germline ends. CDR3 length equals 12 residues. For the CDR3, the DNA is TGTGCCAGCAGTTCCGGACTGTTAGAACTGTTTTTT. Translation gives CASSSGLLELFF.

The V call is TRBV7-8, the J call TRBJ2-1, with 13 bases identical to TRBD2. Germline V CDR1 and CDR2: SGHVS, FQNEAQ. V was clipped by 5 bases and J by 3 bases; unmatched bases: 10. The CDR3 is 18 amino acids. CDR3 residues: CASSRLNGLAGDYNEQFF. CDR3 nucleotide sequence: TGTGCCAGCAGCCGTCTAAATGGACTAGCGGGGGACTACAATGAGCAGTTCTTC.

The chain employs TRBV14 and TRBJ2-3, with TRBD1 matching over 7 bases. The germline CDR1 and CDR2 sequences are SGHDN and FVKESK. Germline trimming cut 0 bases from V and 6 bases from J; bases unmatched to any gene: 9. The CDR3 spans 16 residues. The CDR3 reads CASSQDKGGSYDTQYF. The CDR3 bases are TGTGCCAGCAGCCAAGATAAAGGGGGCTCGTACGATACGCAGTATTTT.

The chain joins TRBV15 to TRBJ1-2; 8 bases are a match to TRBD1. V trimming: 1 base; J trimming: 4 bases; junction bases outside the gene matches: 8. CDR3 length equals 16 residues. Germline CDR1 and CDR2: LNHNV and YYDKDF (reference sequence). CDR3 region: CATSRAPGGFGYGYTF. CDR3 nucleotides: TGTGCCACCAGCAGAGCCCCAGGGGGCTTTGGCTATGGCTACACCTTC.

The CDR3 coding sequence is TGTGCCATCACCCACGAGGACAGGGGATATGGCTACACCTTC. This translates into CAITHEDRGYGYTF. The genes are TRBV10-3 and TRBJ1-2; TRBD1 matches at 9 bases. The germline V gene encodes CDR1 ENHRY and CDR2 SYGVKD. The V and J ends lost 7 bases and 5 bases, in that order; junction bases with no gene match: 8. The CDR3 consists of 14 residues.

This chain connects TRBV3-1 (or the pseudogene TRBV3-2) to TRBJ1-2; 7 positions agree with TRBD1. Germline assignment: CDR1 LGHDT and CDR2 YNNKEL (reference sequence). The CDR3 contains 18 residues. J was trimmed by 5 bases and V by 2 bases; bases with no gene match: 17. The chain's CDR3 is CASSQHRDSYMSGYGYTF. Written as DNA, the CDR3 is TGTGCCAGCAGCCAACACCGGGACAGCTATATGAGTGGATATGGCTACACCTTC.

With respect to this clone: Germline and junction disagree at one end, which may indicate a read error. The rearrangement uses TRBV9 and TRBJ2-7; no clear D gene. The CDR3 is 14 amino acids. Germline CDR1 is SGDLS and CDR2 is YYNGEE. The CDR3 DNA is TGTGTCAGCAGCGTAGACGACCGCCCCGGGGAGCAGTACTTC. This codes for CVSSVDDRPGEQYF.

A single count supports this clone. The chain joins TRBV11-1 to TRBJ2-3; 9 bases are shared with TRBD2. There are 14 residues in the CDR3. Trimming cost V 3 bases and J 3 bases; bases outside gene matches: 1. CDR1 is SGHAT, CDR2 FQDESV, per germline (reference sequence). The CDR3 protein is CASSLAGGTDTQYF. The CDR3 DNA follows: TGTGCCAGCAGCTTGGCGGGGGGGACAGATACGCAGTATTTT.

The rearrangement uses TRBV7-2 and TRBJ1-2; a weak D match, TRBD1 (6 bases). From germline, CDR1 is SGHTA and CDR2 FQGNSA. V gave up 5 bases and J gave up 0 bases, with 10 bases separating them. CDR3 length: 14 residues. Here the CDR3 reads CASSQGTTNYGYTF. CDR3 sequence (DNA): TGTGCCAGCAGCCAAGGGACAACTAACTATGGCTACACCTTC.

V usage is TRBV27 and J usage is TRBJ2-3; a possible D gene is TRBD1 (6 bases). Germline V gene sequence: CDR1 MNHEY, CDR2 SMNVEV (reference sequence). V was trimmed by 5 bases and J by 2 bases, leaving 11 bases between them. The CDR3 loop spans 14 amino acids. CDR3 in amino acids: CASSLGTPTDTQYF. DNA for the CDR3: TGTGCCAGCAGTCTGGGGACACCCACAGATACGCAGTATTTT.

V and J are TRBV9 and TRBJ1-3; D unresolved. There are 14 residues in the CDR3. V was shortened by 3 bases and J by 1 base, with 8 bases between the two germline ends. Germline CDR1 is SGDLS and CDR2 is YYNGEE. CDR3: CASSGGISGNTIYF. The CDR3 DNA is TGTGCCAGCAGCGGAGGGATTTCTGGAAACACCATATATTTT.

The V call is TRBV5-4, the J call TRBJ2-2; no clear D gene. The CDR3 runs to 15 residues. In germline, CDR1 is SGHNT, CDR2 YYREEE (reference sequence). Trimming shortened V by 0 bases and J by 1 base, and 7 bases separated the two germline ends. The CDR3 DNA sequence: TGTGCCAGCAGCTTGGGAGGTCTGAACACCGGGGAGCTGTTTTTT. It is translated as CASSLGGLNTGELFF.

The CDR3 loop is CASSQGTVNYGYTF. DNA for the CDR3: TGTGCCAGCAGCCAAGGCACGGTTAACTATGGCTACACCTTC. This chain connects TRBV4-2 to TRBJ1-2, with D hard to call. V gave up 1 base and J gave up 1 base, with 7 bases separating them. The length of the CDR3 is 14 residues. Germline V lookup: CDR1 LGHNA, CDR2 YNFKEQ.

Here the CDR3 DNA reads TGTGCCAGCAGCCGGGACAGGGACCTCTCCTACAATGAGCAGTTCTTC. This translates into CASSRDRDLSYNEQFF. The V call is TRBV7-8, the J call TRBJ2-1, with 9 bases identical to TRBD1. CDR3 length equals 16 residues. V lost 5 bases and J lost 0; bases outside the gene matches: 5. Germline values: CDR1 SGHVS, CDR2 FQNEAQ.

The chain links TRBV9 to TRBJ1-6; weak D call: TRBD1 (5 bases). The CDR3 totals 16 residues. Germline V gene data show CDR1 as SGDLS and CDR2 as YYNGEE. The ends were cut back, 3 bases at V and 4 bases at J, with 14 bases in the middle. CDR3 nucleotides: TGTGCCAGCAGCGCCGACCGGGGGAATTATAATTCACCCCTCCACTTT. Translation: CASSADRGNYNSPLHF.

In DNA, the CDR3 is TGTGCCAGCAGCTTAGTATTCGGGGTTTATTCACCCCTCCACTTT. Translation: CASSLVFGVYSPLHF. The chain combines TRBV11-2 with TRBJ1-6; D gene uncertain. The CDR3 contains 15 residues. V lost 1 base to trimming and J lost 8 bases, with 12 bases between them. CDR1 SGHAT and CDR2 FQNNGV come from the germline V gene.

This rearrangement joins TRBV5-4 to TRBJ2-7; D may be TRBD2 (7 bases). The germline V gene has CDR1 SGHNT and CDR2 YYREEE (reference sequence). Trimming removed 4 bases from V and 0 bases from J, with 17 bases in between. The CDR3 extends over 16 amino acids. The CDR3 reads CASSPPGGRSSYEQYF. The CDR3 DNA reads TGTGCCAGCAGCCCACCGGGGGGCCGAAGCTCCTACGAGCAGTACTTC. Together with reference TRBV5-4 and TRBJ2-7, the CDR3 gives the full variable domain: ETGVTQSPTHLIKTRGQQVTLRCSSQSGHNTVSWYQQALGQGPQFIFQYYREEENGRGNFPPRFSGLQFPNYSSELNVNALELDDSALYLCASSPPGGRSSYEQYFGPGTRLTVT.

This clone has a single count. The CDR3 here is CASSYSGTADTEAFF. The CDR3 region has the DNA TGTGCCAGCAGTTACTCGGGGACAGCAGACACTGAAGCTTTCTTT. The gene calls are TRBV6-5 and TRBJ1-1; 7 bases are shared with TRBD1. Germline V gene sequence: CDR1 MNHEY, CDR2 SVGAGI. V lost 0 bases to trimming and J lost 3 bases; unmatched junction nucleotides: 4. The CDR3 is 15 residues long.